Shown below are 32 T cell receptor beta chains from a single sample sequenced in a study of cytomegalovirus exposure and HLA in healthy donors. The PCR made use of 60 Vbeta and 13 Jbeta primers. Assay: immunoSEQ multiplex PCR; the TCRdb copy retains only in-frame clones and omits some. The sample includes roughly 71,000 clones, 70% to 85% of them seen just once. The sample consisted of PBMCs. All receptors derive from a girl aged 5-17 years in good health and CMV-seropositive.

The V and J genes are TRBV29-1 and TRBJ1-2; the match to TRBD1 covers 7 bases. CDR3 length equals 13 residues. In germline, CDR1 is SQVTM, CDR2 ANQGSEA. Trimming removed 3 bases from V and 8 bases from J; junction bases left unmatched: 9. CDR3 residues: CSVEETGDLGYTF. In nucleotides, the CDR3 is TGCAGCGTTGAGGAAACAGGGGACCTCGGCTACACCTTC.

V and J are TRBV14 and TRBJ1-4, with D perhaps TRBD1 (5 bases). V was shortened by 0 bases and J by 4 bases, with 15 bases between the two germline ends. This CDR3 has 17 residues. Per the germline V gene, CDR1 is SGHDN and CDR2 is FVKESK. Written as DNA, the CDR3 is TGTGCCAGCAGCCAAGAGGGTTGGGGCGCGCTTAATGAAAAACTGTTTTTT. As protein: CASSQEGWGALNEKLFF.

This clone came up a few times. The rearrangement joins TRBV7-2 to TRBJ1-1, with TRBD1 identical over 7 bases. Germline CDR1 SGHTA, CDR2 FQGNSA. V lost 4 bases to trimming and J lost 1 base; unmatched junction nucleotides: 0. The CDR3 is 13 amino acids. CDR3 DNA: TGTGCCAGCAGCTGGGACAGGAACACTGAAGCTTTCTTT. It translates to CASSWDRNTEAFF.

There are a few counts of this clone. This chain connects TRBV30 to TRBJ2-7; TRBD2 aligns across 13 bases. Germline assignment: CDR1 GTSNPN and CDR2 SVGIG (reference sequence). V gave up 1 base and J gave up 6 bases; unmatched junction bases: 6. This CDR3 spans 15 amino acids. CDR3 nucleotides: TGTGCCTGGAGTGCAGGACTAGCGGGAGTTGGCGAGCAGTACTTC. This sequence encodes CAWSAGLAGVGEQYF.

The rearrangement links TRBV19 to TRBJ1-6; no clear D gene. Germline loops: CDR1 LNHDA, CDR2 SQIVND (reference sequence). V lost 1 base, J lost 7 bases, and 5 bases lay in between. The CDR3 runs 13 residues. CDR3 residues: CASSIGLNSPLHF. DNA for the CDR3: TGTGCCAGTAGTATAGGTCTGAATTCACCCCTCCACTTT.

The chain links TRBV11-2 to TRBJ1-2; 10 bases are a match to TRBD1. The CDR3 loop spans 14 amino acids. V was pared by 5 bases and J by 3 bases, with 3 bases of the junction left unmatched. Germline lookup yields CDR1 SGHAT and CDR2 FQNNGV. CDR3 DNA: TGTGCCAGCAGCCCCGGGACAGGGGACTATGGCTACACCTTC. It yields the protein CASSPGTGDYGYTF. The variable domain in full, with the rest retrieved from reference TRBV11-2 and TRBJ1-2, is EAGVAQSPRYKIIEKRQSVAFWCNPISGHATLYWYQQILGQGPKLLIQFQNNGVVDDSQLPKDRFSAERLKGVDSTLKIQPAKLEDSAVYLCASSPGTGDYGYTFGSGTRLTVV.

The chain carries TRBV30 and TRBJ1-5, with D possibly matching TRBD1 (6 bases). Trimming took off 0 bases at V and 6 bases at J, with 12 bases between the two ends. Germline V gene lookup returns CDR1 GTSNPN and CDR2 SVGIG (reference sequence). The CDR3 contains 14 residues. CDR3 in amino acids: CAWSVGGARQPQHF. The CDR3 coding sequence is TGTGCCTGGAGTGTAGGGGGGGCCCGTCAGCCCCAGCATTTT.

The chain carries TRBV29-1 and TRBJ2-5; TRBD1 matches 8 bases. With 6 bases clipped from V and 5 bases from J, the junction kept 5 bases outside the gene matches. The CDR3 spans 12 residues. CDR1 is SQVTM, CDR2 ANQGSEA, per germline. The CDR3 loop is CSVQGAGETQYF. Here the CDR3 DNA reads TGCAGCGTCCAGGGGGCGGGCGAGACCCAGTACTTC.

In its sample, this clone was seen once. In nucleotides, the CDR3 is TGTGCCAGCAGCCTGAGGACAGGGGGCAACTCACCCCTCCACTTT. It translates to CASSLRTGGNSPLHF. The chain employs TRBV27 and TRBJ1-6, with TRBD1 matching over 11 bases. J was trimmed by 10 bases and V by 6 bases; bases with no gene match: 8. This CDR3 is built from 15 residues. Germline CDR1 is MNHEY and CDR2 is SMNVEV (reference sequence).

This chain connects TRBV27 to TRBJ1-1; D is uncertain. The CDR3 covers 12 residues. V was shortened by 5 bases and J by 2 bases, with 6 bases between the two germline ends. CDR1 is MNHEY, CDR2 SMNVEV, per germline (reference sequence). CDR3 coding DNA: TGTGCCAGCAGTACTAAAAACACTGAAGCTTTCTTT. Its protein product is CASSTKNTEAFF.

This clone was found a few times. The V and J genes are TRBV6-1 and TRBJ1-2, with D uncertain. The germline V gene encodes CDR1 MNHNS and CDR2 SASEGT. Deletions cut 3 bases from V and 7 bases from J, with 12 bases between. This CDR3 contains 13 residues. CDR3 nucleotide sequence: TGTGCCAGCAGTGAGTCGTTGAGGCCTGGCTACACCTTC. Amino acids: CASSESLRPGYTF.

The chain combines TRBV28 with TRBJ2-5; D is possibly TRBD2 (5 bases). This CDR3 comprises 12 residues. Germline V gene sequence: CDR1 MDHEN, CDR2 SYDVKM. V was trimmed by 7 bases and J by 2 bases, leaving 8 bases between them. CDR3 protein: CASNRGQETQYF. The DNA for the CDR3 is TGTGCCAGCAACCGGGGACAAGAGACCCAGTACTTC.

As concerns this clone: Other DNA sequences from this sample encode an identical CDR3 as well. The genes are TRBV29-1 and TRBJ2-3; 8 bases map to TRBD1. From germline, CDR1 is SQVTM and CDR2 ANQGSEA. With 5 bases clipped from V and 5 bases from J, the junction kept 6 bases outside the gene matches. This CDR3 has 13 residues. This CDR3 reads CSVYGRGQDTQYF. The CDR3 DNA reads TGCAGCGTTTATGGCAGGGGGCAAGATACGCAGTATTTT.

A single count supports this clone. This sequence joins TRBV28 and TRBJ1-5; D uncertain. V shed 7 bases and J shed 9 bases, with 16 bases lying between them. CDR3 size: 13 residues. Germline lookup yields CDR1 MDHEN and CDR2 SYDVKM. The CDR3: CASTSTSSWPQHF. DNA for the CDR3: TGTGCCAGCACCTCGACAAGTTCATGGCCCCAGCATTTT.

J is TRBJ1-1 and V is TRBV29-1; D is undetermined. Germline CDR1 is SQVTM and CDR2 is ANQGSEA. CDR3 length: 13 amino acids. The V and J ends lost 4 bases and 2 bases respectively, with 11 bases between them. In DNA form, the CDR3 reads TGCAGCGTTGTATCCCAGGAAAACACTGAAGCTTTCTTT. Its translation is CSVVSQENTEAFF.

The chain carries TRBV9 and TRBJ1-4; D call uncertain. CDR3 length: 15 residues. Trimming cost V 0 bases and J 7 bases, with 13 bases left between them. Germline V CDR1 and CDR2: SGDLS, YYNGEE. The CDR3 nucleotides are TGTGCCAGCAGCGTAGATCGCAGTACGGGTGAAAAACTGTTTTTT. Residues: CASSVDRSTGEKLFF.

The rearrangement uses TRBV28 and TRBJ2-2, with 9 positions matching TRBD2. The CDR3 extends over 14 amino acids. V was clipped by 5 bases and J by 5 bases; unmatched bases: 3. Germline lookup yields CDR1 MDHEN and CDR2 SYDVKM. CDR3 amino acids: CASSRSGGTGELFF. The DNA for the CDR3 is TGTGCCAGCAGTCGGAGCGGGGGGACCGGGGAGCTGTTTTTT.

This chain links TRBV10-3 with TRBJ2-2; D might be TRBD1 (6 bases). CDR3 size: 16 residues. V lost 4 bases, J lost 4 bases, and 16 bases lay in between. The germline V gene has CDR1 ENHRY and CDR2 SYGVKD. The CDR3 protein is CAISGFGQWTTGELFF. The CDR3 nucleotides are TGTGCCATCAGTGGATTTGGACAGTGGACCACCGGGGAGCTGTTTTTT.

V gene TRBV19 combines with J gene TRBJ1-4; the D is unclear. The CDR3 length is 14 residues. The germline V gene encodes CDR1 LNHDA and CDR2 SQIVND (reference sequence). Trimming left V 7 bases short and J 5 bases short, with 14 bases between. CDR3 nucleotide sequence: TGTGCCAGTAAGAGAGGATACGGAAATGAAAAACTGTTTTTT. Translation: CASKRGYGNEKLFF.

CDR3 region: CASSPLPWTGQPQHF. CDR3 nucleotides: TGCGCCAGCAGCCCCCTACCCTGGACAGGGCAGCCCCAGCATTTT. The V and J genes are TRBV4-3 and TRBJ1-5; 8 bases align to TRBD1. The germline V gene has CDR1 LGHNA and CDR2 YSLEER. The CDR3 has 15 amino acids. The ends lost 4 bases at V and 7 bases at J; junction bases unmatched: 9.

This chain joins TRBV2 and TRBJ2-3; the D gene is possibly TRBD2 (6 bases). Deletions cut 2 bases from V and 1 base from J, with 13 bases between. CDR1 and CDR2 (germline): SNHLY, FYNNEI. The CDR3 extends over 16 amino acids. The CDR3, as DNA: TGTGCCAGCAGTGAATGGCCTAGCGACGGCACAGATACGCAGTATTTT. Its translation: CASSEWPSDGTDTQYF. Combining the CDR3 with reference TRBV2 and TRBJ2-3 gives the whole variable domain EPEVTQTPSHQVTQMGQEVILRCVPISNHLYFYWYRQILGQKVEFLVSFYNNEISEKSEIFDDQFSVERPDGSNFTLKIRSTKLEDSAMYFCASSEWPSDGTDTQYFGPGTRLTVL.

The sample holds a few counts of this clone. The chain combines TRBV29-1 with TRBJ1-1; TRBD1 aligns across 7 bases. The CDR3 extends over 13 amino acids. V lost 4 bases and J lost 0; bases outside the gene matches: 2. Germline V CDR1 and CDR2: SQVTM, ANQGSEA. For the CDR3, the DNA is TGCAGCGTTGCTGGACAGGTGAACACTGAAGCTTTCTTT. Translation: CSVAGQVNTEAFF.

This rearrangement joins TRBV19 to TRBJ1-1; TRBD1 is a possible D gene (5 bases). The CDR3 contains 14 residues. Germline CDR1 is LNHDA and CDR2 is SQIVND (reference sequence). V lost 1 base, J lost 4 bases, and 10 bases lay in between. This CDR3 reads CASSIVGRATEAFF. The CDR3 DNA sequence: TGTGCCAGTAGTATAGTAGGCAGGGCCACTGAAGCTTTCTTT.

The CDR3 loop is CASSVSSPSGYNEQFF. The CDR3 nucleotides are TGTGCCAGCAGCGTATCCTCGCCTAGCGGCTACAATGAGCAGTTCTTC. The J gene is TRBJ2-1, the V gene TRBV9; 7 bases map to TRBD2. With 1 base clipped from V and 3 bases from J, the junction kept 7 bases outside the gene matches. The CDR3 length is 16 residues. CDR1 is SGDLS and CDR2 is YYNGEE in the germline V gene.

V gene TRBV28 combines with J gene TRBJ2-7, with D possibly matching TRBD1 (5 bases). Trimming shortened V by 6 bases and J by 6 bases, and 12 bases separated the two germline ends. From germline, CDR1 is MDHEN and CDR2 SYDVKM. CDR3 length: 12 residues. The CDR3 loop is CASSQWGLEQYF. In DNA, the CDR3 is TGTGCCAGCAGCCAGTGGGGCCTCGAGCAGTACTTC.

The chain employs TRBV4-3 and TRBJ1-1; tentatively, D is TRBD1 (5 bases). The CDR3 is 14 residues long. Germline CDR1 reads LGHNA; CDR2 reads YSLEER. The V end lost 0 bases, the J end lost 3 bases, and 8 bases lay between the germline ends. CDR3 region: CASSQEQGYTEAFF. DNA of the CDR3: TGCGCCAGCAGCCAAGAGCAGGGATACACTGAAGCTTTCTTT.

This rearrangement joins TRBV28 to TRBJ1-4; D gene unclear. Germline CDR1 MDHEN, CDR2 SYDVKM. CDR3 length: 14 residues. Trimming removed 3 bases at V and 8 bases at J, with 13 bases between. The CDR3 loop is CASSFLEFKEKLFF. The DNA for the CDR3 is TGTGCCAGCAGTTTTCTAGAGTTTAAAGAAAAACTGTTTTTT.

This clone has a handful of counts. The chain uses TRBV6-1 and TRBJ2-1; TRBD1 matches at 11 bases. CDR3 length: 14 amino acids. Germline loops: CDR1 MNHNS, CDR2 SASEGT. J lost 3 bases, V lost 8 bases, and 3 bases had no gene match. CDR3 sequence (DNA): TGTGCCAGCTCCGGGACAGGGGGCTACAATGAGCAGTTCTTC. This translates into CASSGTGGYNEQFF.

DNA of the CDR3: TGCGCCAGCAGCTTGGGCGGGATCACAGATACGCAGTATTTT. Protein sequence: CASSLGGITDTQYF. The V gene is TRBV5-1, the J gene TRBJ2-3, with a tentative D call TRBD2 (6 bases). V dropped 0 bases and J dropped 2 bases, with 7 bases sitting between them. The CDR3 is made up of 14 amino acids. Germline assignment: CDR1 SGHRS and CDR2 YFSETQ.

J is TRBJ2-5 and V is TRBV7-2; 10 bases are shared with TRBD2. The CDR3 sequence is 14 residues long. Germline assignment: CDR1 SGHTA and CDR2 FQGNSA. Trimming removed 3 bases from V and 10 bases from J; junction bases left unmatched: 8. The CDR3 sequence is CASSFSASGGDQYF. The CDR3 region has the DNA TGTGCCAGCAGCTTTTCCGCTAGCGGGGGCGACCAGTACTTC.

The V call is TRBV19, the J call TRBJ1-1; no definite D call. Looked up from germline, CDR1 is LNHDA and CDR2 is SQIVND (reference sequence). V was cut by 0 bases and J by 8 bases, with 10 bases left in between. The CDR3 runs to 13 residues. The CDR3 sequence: CASSIDRETEAFF. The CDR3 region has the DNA TGTGCCAGTAGTATAGATAGGGAGACAGAAGCTTTCTTT.

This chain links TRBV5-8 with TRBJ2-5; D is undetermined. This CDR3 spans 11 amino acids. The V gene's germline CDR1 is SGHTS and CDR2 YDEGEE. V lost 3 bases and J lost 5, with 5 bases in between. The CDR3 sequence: CASSYEETQYF. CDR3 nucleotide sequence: TGTGCCAGCAGCTACGAGGAGACCCAGTACTTC.